The 21 T cell receptor beta chains reported below all come from one sample, sequenced in a study of cytomegalovirus exposure and HLA in healthy donors. Primers: 60 Vbeta forward and 13 Jbeta reverse. The method was immunoSEQ multiplex PCR; TCRdb's version includes in-frame clones alone and lacks a portion of them. The sample yields 100,000 to 150,000 clones, of which the top ten take up under 1.3%. The sequenced sample was PBMCs. These TCRs come from a man aged 18 to 29 in good health and CMV-seronegative.

The chain combines TRBV5-1 with TRBJ2-1; 10 bases line up with TRBD2. This CDR3 has 14 residues. CDR1 and CDR2 from the germline V gene are SGHRS and YFSETQ. Germline trimming cut 7 bases from V and 6 bases from J; bases unmatched to any gene: 7. CDR3 sequence (DNA): TGCGCCAGCGAAAGGACTAGCGGCTCCAATGAGCAGTTCTTC. Translating gives CASERTSGSNEQFF.

V and J are TRBV7-6 and TRBJ2-2; perhaps TRBD2 as D (6 bases). Per the germline V gene, CDR1 is SGHVS and CDR2 is FNYEAQ. The ends were cut back, 1 base at V and 0 bases at J, with 6 bases in the middle. This CDR3 spans 15 amino acids. The CDR3 spells CASSLGGANTGELFF. The CDR3 DNA reads TGTGCCAGCAGCTTAGGGGGGGCGAACACCGGGGAGCTGTTTTTT.

The chain combines TRBV5-1 with TRBJ2-7, with a possible D match to TRBD2 (6 bases). Germline V gives CDR1 SGHRS, CDR2 YFSETQ. V gave up 8 bases and J gave up 6 bases, with 18 bases separating them. This CDR3 comprises 13 residues. In DNA, the CDR3 is TGCGCCAGTCAGTCCCAGACTAGTACCGAGCAGTACTTC. Protein product: CASQSQTSTEQYF.

J is TRBJ2-1 and V is TRBV5-1; 16 bases fit TRBD2. V was pared by 4 bases and J by 7 bases, with 2 bases of the junction left unmatched. CDR1 SGHRS and CDR2 YFSETQ come from the germline V gene. The CDR3 is made up of 15 amino acids. CDR3 DNA sequence: TGCGCCAGCAGCACGGGACTAGCGGGGGGGAATGAGCAGTTCTTC. The encoded protein is CASSTGLAGGNEQFF.

This chain links TRBV7-3 with TRBJ2-5, with 8 bases fitting TRBD1. The CDR3 has 13 amino acids. Trimming took 5 bases from V and 4 from J; bases not matched to a gene: 3. Germline assignment: CDR1 SGHTA and CDR2 FQGTGA. CDR3 nucleotides: TGTGCCAGCAGCCAAGGACAGGGAGAGACCCAGTACTTC. Protein: CASSQGQGETQYF.

V is TRBV4-2 and J is TRBJ2-7; 8 nucleotides match TRBD2. The CDR3 loop spans 17 amino acids. Germline V gene sequence: CDR1 LGHNA, CDR2 YNFKEQ. Trimming took 0 bases from V and 4 from J; bases not matched to a gene: 11. Here the CDR3 reads CASSQDTGTSGQYEQYF. In DNA form, the CDR3 reads TGTGCCAGCAGCCAAGATACGGGTACTAGCGGCCAATACGAGCAGTACTTC.

The gene calls are TRBV5-6 and TRBJ2-2, with TRBD1 matching 10 bases. Germline V CDR1 and CDR2: SGHDT, YYEEEE. CDR3 length equals 16 residues. The ends lost 3 bases at V and 2 bases at J; junction bases unmatched: 4. The CDR3 coding sequence is TGTGCCAGCAGCTACGGACAGGGGGACAACACCGGGGAGCTGTTTTTT. Its translation is CASSYGQGDNTGELFF.

V gene TRBV6-1 combines with J gene TRBJ1-4; D gene unclear. Germline lookup yields CDR1 MNHNS and CDR2 SASEGT. V lost 4 bases to trimming and J lost 3 bases, with 15 bases between them. This CDR3 spans 16 amino acids. The CDR3 sequence: CASSASSGPANEKLFF. The CDR3 coding sequence is TGTGCCAGCAGTGCTTCGTCGGGTCCCGCTAATGAAAAACTGTTTTTT.

This chain connects TRBV9 to TRBJ1-2; TRBD1 agrees at 8 bases. Per the germline V gene, CDR1 is SGDLS and CDR2 is YYNGEE. CDR3 length equals 18 residues. Unmatched junction bases numbered 22, after V lost 4 bases and J lost 8 bases. The CDR3 is CASSPRSVTQGDRDGYTF. CDR3 DNA sequence: TGTGCCAGCAGCCCGAGGAGCGTTACACAGGGGGATCGTGACGGCTACACCTTC.

The chain joins TRBV5-1 to TRBJ2-7, with a weak D call TRBD2 (6 bases). CDR3 length equals 13 residues. Germline V CDR1 and CDR2: SGHRS, YFSETQ. V was shortened by 5 bases and J by 2 bases, with 11 bases between the two germline ends. CDR3 amino acids: CASSGGGTYEQYF. The CDR3 region has the DNA TGCGCCAGCAGTGGGGGAGGCACCTACGAGCAGTACTTC.

The V gene is TRBV6-5, the J gene TRBJ2-3; 9 nucleotides line up with TRBD1. The length of the CDR3 is 15 residues. The V segment lost 4 bases and the J segment 4 bases; nucleotides outside the gene matches: 6. Germline values: CDR1 MNHEY, CDR2 SVGAGI. The CDR3 protein is CASSFVQGAADTQYF. As DNA, the CDR3 is TGTGCCAGCAGTTTCGTACAGGGGGCGGCAGATACGCAGTATTTT.

The chain combines TRBV7-9 with TRBJ2-3; TRBD1 matches at 7 bases. Germline CDR1 and CDR2: SEHNR and FQNEAQ (reference sequence). This CDR3 contains 14 residues. V dropped 5 bases and J dropped 2; count of bases not matched to a gene: 4. CDR3 coding DNA: TGTGCCAGCAGCCAGGGGGTCCCCACAGATACGCAGTATTTT. It is translated as CASSQGVPTDTQYF.

V is TRBV5-1 and J is TRBJ2-1; 9 nucleotides match TRBD2. Germline V gene sequence: CDR1 SGHRS, CDR2 YFSETQ. The V segment lost 4 bases and the J segment 8 bases; nucleotides outside the gene matches: 10. The length of the CDR3 is 15 residues. CDR3 in amino acids: CASSPGLAGSHEQFF. As DNA, the CDR3 is TGCGCCAGCAGCCCGGGACTAGCTGGTTCTCATGAGCAGTTCTTC. Drawing the rest from reference TRBV5-1 and TRBJ2-1, the complete variable domain is KAGVTQTPRYLIKTRGQQVTLSCSPISGHRSVSWYQQTPGQGLQFLFEYFSETQRNKGNFPGRFSGRQFSNSRSEMNVSTLELGDSALYLCASSPGLAGSHEQFFGPGTRLTVL.

This chain joins TRBV5-1 and TRBJ2-2, with TRBD1 identical over 12 bases. In germline, CDR1 is SGHRS, CDR2 YFSETQ. After removal of 3 bases from V and 6 bases from J, the junction contained 12 bases not matched to a gene. This CDR3 comprises 18 residues. CDR3 sequence reads: CASSSSPGQGAIAGELFF. CDR3 bases: TGCGCCAGCAGCTCATCTCCGGGACAGGGGGCAATCGCCGGGGAGCTGTTTTTT.

The V and J genes are TRBV5-6 and TRBJ1-1; D is uncertain. The germline CDR1 and CDR2 sequences are SGHDT and YYEEEE. This CDR3 has 13 residues. Trimming pared 1 base from V and 5 bases from J, leaving 9 bases between. This chain's CDR3 is CASSLRRGTEAFF. Written as DNA, the CDR3 is TGTGCCAGCAGCTTGCGGCGAGGGACTGAAGCTTTCTTT.

V gene TRBV7-2 combines with J gene TRBJ2-2; TRBD2 matches at 8 bases. Trimming at V came to 1 base and at J to 1 base, leaving 8 bases not matched to a gene. This CDR3 contains 18 residues. CDR1 SGHTA and CDR2 FQGNSA come from the germline V gene. The CDR3 region has the DNA TGTGCCAGCAGCTTAGATCAGGGCGGGGGGCTGAACACCGGGGAGCTGTTTTTT. It translates to CASSLDQGGGLNTGELFF.

This rearrangement joins TRBV2 to TRBJ2-7; D perhaps matches TRBD1 (5 bases). The length of the CDR3 is 13 residues. Germline V lookup: CDR1 SNHLY, CDR2 FYNNEI. V was trimmed by 6 bases and J by 1 base, leaving 10 bases between them. Written as DNA, the CDR3 is TGTGCCAGCAGACTGACAGCTTCCTACGAGCAGTACTTC. The encoded protein is CASRLTASYEQYF.

The rearrangement links TRBV27 to TRBJ2-7; possible D gene TRBD2, 6 bases. There are 15 residues in the CDR3. Trimming left V 3 bases short and J 4 bases short, with 16 bases between. From germline, CDR1 is MNHEY and CDR2 SMNVEV (reference sequence). Here the CDR3 reads CASSFLPGDTYEQYF. The CDR3 DNA reads as TGTGCCAGCAGTTTCTTACCGGGAGATACATACGAGCAGTACTTC.

The rearrangement links TRBV9 to TRBJ2-7; D remains unclear. The CDR3 runs to 14 residues. V was pared by 0 bases and J by 2 bases, with 9 bases between. Germline V gene sequence: CDR1 SGDLS, CDR2 YYNGEE. CDR3 DNA: TGTGCCAGCAGCGTAGTTGCGCTAGCCTACGAGCAGTACTTC. Protein product: CASSVVALAYEQYF.

The V call is TRBV9, the J call TRBJ2-2; TRBD1 might be the D (5 bases). V was cut by 0 bases and J by 3 bases, with 6 bases left in between. CDR3 size: 14 residues. The germline CDR1 and CDR2 sequences are SGDLS and YYNGEE. In DNA form, the CDR3 reads TGTGCCAGCAGCGTAGTAGGGGACACCGGGGAGCTGTTTTTT. Translating it yields CASSVVGDTGELFF.

V gene TRBV18 combines with J gene TRBJ1-3; TRBD1 is a possible D gene (5 bases). The V end was cut by 3 bases, the J end by 1 base, with 13 bases between. The germline V gene encodes CDR1 KGHSH and CDR2 LQKENI. CDR3 length: 16 amino acids. CDR3 loop: CASSPVTTVSGNTIYF. DNA for the CDR3: TGTGCCAGCTCACCTGTCACGACAGTATCTGGAAACACCATATATTTT.